These 25 T cell receptor beta chains were sequenced from one sample in a study of T cell changes during pregnancy in multiple sclerosis. Here immunoSEQ multiplex PCR was the method, and the copy in TCRdb shows in-frame clones only, minus some. The table includes about 47,000 clones, approximately 92% detected once. The specimen comprised CD8+ T cells from peripheral blood mononuclear cells, sampled in the second trimester of pregnancy. The source is a female donor with multiple sclerosis, enrolled in a pregnancy study.

The gene calls are TRBV5-1 and TRBJ1-6; 10 nucleotides align to TRBD1. Trimming at V came to 4 bases and at J to 9 bases, leaving 4 bases not matched to a gene. Germline V lookup: CDR1 SGHRS, CDR2 YFSETQ. The CDR3 loop spans 14 amino acids. CDR3 coding DNA: TGCGCCAGCAGCCTACGGACAGGGGGTTCACCCCTCCACTTT. It encodes CASSLRTGGSPLHF. Using reference TRBV5-1 and TRBJ1-6 for the parts outside the CDR3, the full variable domain is KAGVTQTPRYLIKTRGQQVTLSCSPISGHRSVSWYQQTPGQGLQFLFEYFSETQRNKGNFPGRFSGRQFSNSRSEMNVSTLELGDSALYLCASSLRTGGSPLHFGNGTRLTVT.

The chain carries TRBV15 and TRBJ2-2, with D perhaps TRBD1 (6 bases). The germline CDR1 and CDR2 sequences are LNHNV and YYDKDF (reference sequence). CDR3 length: 17 residues. V lost 3 bases to trimming and J lost 1 base, with 15 bases between them. CDR3 nucleotides: TGTGCCACCAGCAGTAATCTTATGACAGGGAACACCGGGGAGCTGTTTTTT. Translating gives CATSSNLMTGNTGELFF.

The CDR3 region has the DNA TGTGCCAGCAGTTACTCGATTGGGGAGTACACCGGGGAGCTGTTTTTT. Translating gives CASSYSIGEYTGELFF. The V call is TRBV6-5, the J call TRBJ2-2, with D perhaps TRBD2 (5 bases). The CDR3 runs 16 residues. The germline V gene encodes CDR1 MNHEY and CDR2 SVGAGI. Trimming removed 0 bases at V and 3 bases at J, with 11 bases between.

The chain couples TRBV6-1 to TRBJ2-2; 9 bases map to TRBD2. With 7 bases clipped from V and 5 bases from J, the junction kept 11 bases outside the gene matches. The CDR3 sequence is 16 residues long. In germline, CDR1 is MNHNS, CDR2 SASEGT. CDR3 bases: TGTGCCAGCAATGTAGCGGGGGCTCTTAGGACCGGGGAGCTGTTTTTT. This codes for CASNVAGALRTGELFF.

The V call is TRBV9, the J call TRBJ2-1; TRBD1 matches 9 bases. Looked up from germline, CDR1 is SGDLS and CDR2 is YYNGEE. V trimming: 5 bases; J trimming: 7 bases; junction bases outside the gene matches: 7. The CDR3 consists of 14 residues. The CDR3 sequence is CASSEDRGRNEQFF. CDR3 bases: TGTGCCAGCAGTGAAGACAGGGGGAGGAATGAGCAGTTCTTC.

The genes are TRBV6-5 and TRBJ1-1; 7 positions agree with TRBD1. This CDR3 is 15 amino acids long. CDR1 and CDR2 (germline): MNHEY, SVGAGI. With 7 bases clipped from V and 0 bases from J, the junction kept 8 bases outside the gene matches. CDR3 in amino acids: CASTDREAMNTEAFF. Here the CDR3 DNA reads TGTGCCAGCACCGACAGGGAGGCTATGAACACTGAAGCTTTCTTT.

As regards this clone: The germline gene is not matched at one end of the junction; a read error may be the cause. The chain joins TRBV29-1 to TRBJ1-2; no clear D gene. The CDR3 spans 8 residues. Per germline, CDR1 SQVTM and CDR2 ANQGSEA. Here the CDR3 reads CSVDRGHF. CDR3 sequence (DNA): TGCAGCGTTGACCGGGGTCACTTC.

The chain has TRBV18 and TRBJ2-7; 7 bases agree with TRBD1. This CDR3 comprises 14 residues. Trimming cost V 0 bases and J 4 bases; bases outside gene matches: 3. Germline V CDR1 and CDR2: KGHSH, LQKENI. The CDR3 DNA sequence: TGTGCCAGCTCACCACCGACAGGGACGTACGAGCAGTACTTC. This sequence encodes CASSPPTGTYEQYF.

The gene calls are TRBV6-1 and TRBJ2-1, with 9 bases aligning to TRBD2. Germline assignment: CDR1 MNHNS and CDR2 SASEGT. The CDR3 has 15 amino acids. V shed 1 base and J 6 bases; nucleotides not matched to a gene: 4. The CDR3: CASSEEAGGRNEQFF. Written as DNA, the CDR3 is TGTGCCAGCAGTGAAGAGGCGGGGGGGCGCAATGAGCAGTTCTTC.

The chain has TRBV25-1 and TRBJ2-5; D is perhaps TRBD2 (7 bases). The CDR3 length is 16 residues. Looked up from germline, CDR1 is MGHDK and CDR2 is SYGVNS. Trimming left V 3 bases short and J 4 bases short, with 18 bases between. CDR3 DNA sequence: TGTGCCAGCAGTGACAAGGAGGGGGGAGGGGGAGAGACCCAGTACTTC. Protein product: CASSDKEGGGGETQYF.

This chain connects TRBV30 to TRBJ2-7; no clear D. V lost 2 bases and J 1 base, leaving 6 bases between the germline ends. CDR3 length: 12 amino acids. Germline V gene data show CDR1 as GTSNPN and CDR2 as SVGIG (reference sequence). CDR3 coding DNA: TGTGCCTGGAGTCCGGTGTCCTACGAGCAGTACTTC. It codes for CAWSPVSYEQYF.

The DNA of the CDR3 is TGTGCCAGCAGCGCCCGACAGGGCTTGCAGGAGCAGTACTTC. Amino acids: CASSARQGLQEQYF. The genes are TRBV13 and TRBJ2-7; TRBD1 agrees at 7 bases. This CDR3 spans 14 amino acids. J was trimmed by 7 bases and V by 5 bases; bases with no gene match: 11. The V gene's germline CDR1 is PRHDT and CDR2 FYEKMQ (reference sequence).

The chain couples TRBV27 to TRBJ2-1; the match to TRBD1 covers 8 bases. This CDR3 spans 13 amino acids. Looked up from germline, CDR1 is MNHEY and CDR2 is SMNVEV (reference sequence). The ends lost 3 bases at V and 15 bases at J; junction bases unmatched: 10. The CDR3 nucleotides read TGTGCCAGCAGTTTGTCTGGACAGGGAAATGGGTTCTTC. Translating gives CASSLSGQGNGFF.

The chain combines TRBV13 with TRBJ2-5, with a tentative D call TRBD2 (6 bases). The CDR3 spans 14 residues. V was pared by 0 bases and J by 5 bases, with 10 bases between. The V gene's germline CDR1 is PRHDT and CDR2 FYEKMQ (reference sequence). The CDR3 region is CASSLGRGVETQYF. The CDR3 DNA follows: TGTGCCAGCAGCTTAGGCCGCGGGGTGGAGACCCAGTACTTC.

The V call is TRBV6-1, the J call TRBJ2-7; a weak D match, TRBD1 (5 bases). The CDR3 extends over 13 amino acids. V was shortened by 1 base and J by 6 bases, with 10 bases between the two germline ends. CDR1 and CDR2 from the germline V gene are MNHNS and SASEGT. The CDR3 loop is CASSEGAQGEQYF. The CDR3 DNA reads TGTGCCAGCAGTGAAGGGGCCCAGGGCGAGCAGTACTTC.

The chain combines TRBV6-5 with TRBJ1-2; no clear D gene. This CDR3 contains 13 residues. The V end was cut by 0 bases, the J end by 7 bases, with 9 bases between. From germline, CDR1 is MNHEY and CDR2 SVGAGI. CDR3 residues: CASSYSTGFGYTF. Here the CDR3 DNA reads TGTGCCAGCAGTTACTCGACGGGGTTTGGCTACACCTTC.

The chain links TRBV4-1 to TRBJ2-7; the match to TRBD2 covers 9 bases. Germline V gene lookup returns CDR1 MGHRA and CDR2 YSYEKL. The CDR3 runs to 14 residues. V lost 3 bases, J lost 5 bases, and 5 bases stayed unmatched. DNA for the CDR3: TGCGCCAGCAGCCACGCGGGGGGGCCAAACGAGCAGTACTTC. Translation: CASSHAGGPNEQYF.

This sequence joins TRBV9 and TRBJ2-7, with TRBD1 as a possible D gene (5 bases). Germline assignment: CDR1 SGDLS and CDR2 YYNGEE. The CDR3 sequence is 13 residues long. Trimming shortened V by 0 bases and J by 7 bases, and 11 bases separated the two germline ends. DNA for the CDR3: TGTGCCAGCAGCGTAGGTGGGGCCGGGGAGCAGTACTTC. Protein product: CASSVGGAGEQYF.

The rearrangement links TRBV28 to TRBJ2-5, with 8 bases identical to TRBD2. This CDR3 has 15 residues. V dropped 2 bases and J dropped 3; count of bases not matched to a gene: 5. Germline V CDR1 and CDR2: MDHEN, SYDVKM. In nucleotides, the CDR3 is TGTGCCAGCAGTTTAGCGGGGGGCCCGAAAGAGACCCAGTACTTC. This sequence encodes CASSLAGGPKETQYF.

J is TRBJ2-2 and V is TRBV5-8; TRBD1 agrees at 7 bases. CDR1 SGHTS and CDR2 YDEGEE come from the germline V gene. CDR3 length equals 15 residues. With 8 bases clipped from V and 3 bases from J, the junction kept 10 bases outside the gene matches. CDR3 DNA sequence: TGTGCCAGAGGGGGTAGGGGGCCGGACACCGGGGAGCTGTTTTTT. This translates into CARGGRGPDTGELFF. Combining the CDR3 with reference TRBV5-8 and TRBJ2-2 gives the whole variable domain EAGVTQSPTHLIKTRGQQATLRCSPISGHTSVYWYQQALGLGLQFLLWYDEGEERNRGNFPPRFSGRQFPNYSSELNVNALELEDSALYLCARGGRGPDTGELFFGEGSRLTVL.

The chain recombines TRBV5-6 with TRBJ2-1; 11 bases align to TRBD2. Trimming at V came to 4 bases and at J to 8 bases, leaving 5 bases not matched to a gene. Per germline, CDR1 SGHDT and CDR2 YYEEEE. CDR3 length equals 14 residues. The CDR3 coding sequence is TGTGCCAGCAGCGGGCCGACTAGCGGGGATGAGCAGTTCTTC. Its protein product is CASSGPTSGDEQFF.

The chain combines TRBV7-8 with TRBJ2-7; TRBD2 might be the D (6 bases). Germline V gives CDR1 SGHVS, CDR2 FQNEAQ. The CDR3 totals 13 residues. V was trimmed by 7 bases and J by 1 base, leaving 11 bases between them. The CDR3 sequence: CASTIAGSYEQYF. The DNA of the CDR3 is TGTGCCAGCACCATCGCGGGGTCCTACGAGCAGTACTTC.

This rearrangement joins TRBV11-2 to TRBJ2-7; 8 bases fit TRBD2. The CDR3 extends over 15 amino acids. V was clipped by 4 bases and J by 2 bases; unmatched bases: 7. CDR1 is SGHAT and CDR2 is FQNNGV in the germline V gene. CDR3 sequence reads: CASSSRGGGPYEQYF. The CDR3 DNA follows: TGTGCCAGCAGCTCCCGGGGGGGAGGCCCCTACGAGCAGTACTTC. Full variable domain (remainder filled in from reference TRBV11-2 and TRBJ2-7): EAGVAQSPRYKIIEKRQSVAFWCNPISGHATLYWYQQILGQGPKLLIQFQNNGVVDDSQLPKDRFSAERLKGVDSTLKIQPAKLEDSAVYLCASSSRGGGPYEQYFGPGTRLTVT.

This sequence joins TRBV10-1 and TRBJ2-7; 7 positions agree with TRBD1. V was pared by 4 bases and J by 2 bases, with 8 bases of the junction left unmatched. Germline lookup yields CDR1 WNHNN and CDR2 SYGVQD (reference sequence). The CDR3 extends over 15 amino acids. CDR3 amino acids: CASSGDSEATYEQYF. The CDR3 nucleotides are TGCGCCAGCAGTGGGGACAGCGAAGCCACCTACGAGCAGTACTTC.

The V call is TRBV16, the J call TRBJ1-2; 8 bases fit TRBD1. Trimming cost V 0 bases and J 3 bases; bases outside gene matches: 3. The CDR3 consists of 15 residues. CDR1 KGHSY and CDR2 FQNENV come from the germline V gene. DNA for the CDR3: TGTGCCAGCAGCCAATCCTGGACAGGGTACTATGGCTACACCTTC. This gives the protein CASSQSWTGYYGYTF.